The rows below give T cell receptor beta chains drawn from one sample of a study of cytomegalovirus exposure and HLA in healthy donors. Here immunoSEQ multiplex PCR was the method, and the copy in TCRdb shows in-frame clones only, minus some. The sample records roughly 200,000 clones, roughly 85% being singletons. Sequences were obtained from PBMCs. These receptors all stem from a woman younger than 45 in good health and CMV-seropositive. The conserved cysteine and the conserved F or W are not part of the CDR3 here.

V gene,J gene,CDR3 protein
TRBV18,TRBJ2-1,ASSTEQGALGNEQF
TRBV27,TRBJ1-2,AVRRGDQGGGYT
TRBV6-5,TRBJ1-1,ASSRGPTEAF
TRBV15,TRBJ2-5,ATSRLTGVAQTQY
TRBV30,TRBJ1-2,AFQGAGGYT
TRBV6-5,TRBJ2-3,ASRGQGLDTQY
TRBV19,TRBJ1-2,ASSVNGNYGYT
TRBV7-2,TRBJ2-7,ASRRTSGGYEQY
TRBV14,TRBJ1-4,ASSDFRPDNEKLF
TRBV5-8,TRBJ1-2,ASSREGGYGYT
TRBV30,TRBJ1-1,AWSVLLDSHGRGNTEAF
TRBV7-9,TRBJ2-1,ASSLVALAGADEQF
TRBV6-1,TRBJ1-6,ASSDQTGDYSPLH
TRBV11-2,TRBJ1-1,ASSLEGDTMNTEAF
TRBV18,TRBJ1-1,ASSEGANTEAF
TRBV7-9,TRBJ1-2,ASTTGTDAYGYT